Sequencing of this TCR beta chain was carried out in a study of cytomegalovirus exposure and HLA in healthy donors. This clone occurred once. Its antigen is undetermined. Clones were read by immunoSEQ multiplex PCR, and TCRdb kept only the in-frame ones, dropping some. Of some 230,000 clones in the sample, just over 90% were seen once. CDR3 length: 15 residues. With 2 bases clipped from V and 1 base from J, the junction kept 6 bases outside the gene matches. Germline V gene sequence: CDR1 SGHNT, CDR2 YYREEE (reference sequence). Study-wide points: The classifier reportedly diagnosed cytomegalovirus status with high specificity and sensitivity.

Donors were drawn from the approximately 110-subject validation cohort, separate from the approximately 620-subject first cohort. This chain joins TRBV5-4 and TRBJ2-7; 7 nucleotides agree with TRBD2. The receptor was derived from a young woman in good health and CMV-seronegative. Material for sequencing was PBMCs. CDR3: CASSFTPGGSYEQYF. The CDR3 coding sequence is TGTGCCAGCAGCTTTACTCCGGGAGGATCCTACGAGCAGTACTTC.